This is a list of T cell receptor beta chains from one sample in a study of cytomegalovirus exposure and HLA in healthy donors. Here immunoSEQ multiplex PCR was the method, and the copy in TCRdb shows in-frame clones only, minus some. Among about 98,000 clones listed, under 85% were seen once. Sequencing was performed on PBMCs. The source is a female donor in good health and CMV-seropositive. CDR3s include the opening cysteine and the closing phenylalanine or tryptophan. A D gene is named only where the DNA matches it firmly. Expanded clones get a size class; other rows say once, few or many, or leave the size out.

.,TRBV28,15,TRBJ2-3,TRBD2,TGTGCCAGCAGTTTTGGGGAGGGGAACACAGATACGCAGTATTTT,CASSFGEGNTDTQYF
.,TRBV2,14,TRBJ2-1,TRBD2,TGTGCCAGCAGTAAGAGCGGGGGGCCCGCCTGGCAGTTCTTC,CASSKSGGPAWQFF
.,TRBV5-1,16,TRBJ1-1,TRBD1,TGCGCCAGCAGCTCCGGGACAGGGGGCCTGCATGGTGAAGCTTTCTTT,CASSSGTGGLHGEAFF
.,TRBV11-2,16,TRBJ2-7,.,TGTGCCAGCAGCTTATCCCAGCGGGCCGTCTCCTACGAGCAGTACTTC,CASSLSQRAVSYEQYF
once,TRBV10-1,17,TRBJ1-5,TRBD1,TGCGCCAGCAGTGTGGGACAGGGGGCGACCCGGGATCAGCTCCAGCATTTT,CASSVGQGATRDQLQHF
few,TRBV19,14,TRBJ1-1,.,TGTGCCAGTAGTCCTCCCAGGGAGAACACTGAAGCTTTCTTT,CASSPPRENTEAFF
.,TRBV10-1,15,TRBJ1-2,.,TGCGCCAGCAGTGAGTCATTAGGGGATCGTCATGGCTACACCTTC,CASSESLGDRHGYTF
.,TRBV5-1,17,TRBJ1-1,TRBD1,TGCGCCAGCAGCTCGAGCCGGGACAGGGGGCTCAACACTGAAGCTTTCTTT,CASSSSRDRGLNTEAFF
.,TRBV5-4,13,TRBJ1-2,.,TGTGCCAGCAGCTTGCCACAGGAGGGAGGCTACACCTTC,CASSLPQEGGYTF
.,TRBV5-6,14,TRBJ2-7,TRBD1,TGTGCCAGCAGCTTTGGGACAGGGCAAAACGAGCAGTACTTC,CASSFGTGQNEQYF
.,TRBV28,14,TRBJ1-6,.,TGTGCCAGCAGTCAAGCACCCTATAATTCACCCCTCCACTTT,CASSQAPYNSPLHF
.,TRBV2,14,TRBJ1-2,TRBD1,TGTGCCAGCAGTTTAGACACAGGGGGCGGTGGCTACACCTTC,CASSLDTGGGGYTF
few,TRBV19,16,TRBJ2-3,TRBD2,TGTGCCAGTAGTATTACGGGCGGGGGATCCACAGATACGCAGTATTTT,CASSITGGGSTDTQYF
.,TRBV5-6,14,TRBJ2-7,TRBD1,TGTGCCAGCAGCCCTCCATGGGACAGCTACGAGCAGTACTTC,CASSPPWDSYEQYF
few,TRBV5-6,15,TRBJ2-7,TRBD1,TGTGCCAGCAGCTTGCGGGACAGGGTGATCTACGAGCAGTACTTC,CASSLRDRVIYEQYF
.,TRBV13,15,TRBJ2-7,TRBD1,TGTGCCAGCAGCTCGACCGGGGACAGCTTCTACGAGCAGTACTTC,CASSSTGDSFYEQYF
.,TRBV7-9,15,TRBJ2-7,TRBD2,TGTGCCAGCAGCCCAACGGGAGGGGGCTCCTACGAGCAGTACTTC,CASSPTGGGSYEQYF
.,TRBV19,13,TRBJ1-5,.,TGTGCCAGTAGTATAAGGGGGAATCAGCCCCAGCATTTT,CASSIRGNQPQHF
.,TRBV14,16,TRBJ2-3,.,TGTGCCAGCACTGAAGAGTATAGCGTAAGCACAGATACGCAGTATTTT,CASTEEYSVSTDTQYF
.,TRBV18,16,TRBJ1-1,TRBD1,TGTGCCAGCTCACCACCGACAGGGTACATGAACACTGAAGCTTTCTTT,CASSPPTGYMNTEAFF
few,TRBV6-5,16,TRBJ1-5,.,TGTGCCAGCAGTTACTCCGGGACCCGGGGGGATCAGCCCCAGCATTTT,CASSYSGTRGDQPQHF
.,TRBV6-1,13,TRBJ1-2,TRBD1,TGTGCCAGCAGTGGGGGGGACAGCTATGGCTACACCTTC,CASSGGDSYGYTF
.,TRBV19,16,TRBJ1-2,.,TGTGCCAGTAGTATAGATCTAGCAGGAGAGAACTATGGCTACACCTTC,CASSIDLAGENYGYTF
.,TRBV27,13,TRBJ1-6,.,TGTGCCAGCAGTTCAGTGAATAATTCACCCCTCCACTTT,CASSSVNNSPLHF
.,TRBV7-9,13,TRBJ1-6,TRBD1,TGTGCCAGCAGCACCGACAGGGCTTCACCCCTCCACTTT,CASSTDRASPLHF
.,TRBV4-1,15,TRBJ2-3,.,TGCGCCAGCAGCCCACTACTAGGAGCGGCAGATACGCAGTATTTT,CASSPLLGAADTQYF
.,TRBV29-1,12,TRBJ1-5,.,TGCAGCGTTGGGACACCCAATCAGCCCCAGCATTTT,CSVGTPNQPQHF
.,TRBV19,14,TRBJ1-2,TRBD1,TGTGCCAGTAGTATGGACAGGGGAGGAAGTGGCTACACCTTC,CASSMDRGGSGYTF
.,TRBV19,15,TRBJ2-5,.,TGTGCCAGTAGTATATCGGCAGGGCGACAAGAGACCCAGTACTTC,CASSISAGRQETQYF
.,TRBV30,14,TRBJ1-1,.,TGTGCCTGGAGTGTACCACAGGAACACACTGAAGCTTTCTTT,CAWSVPQEHTEAFF
.,TRBV10-2,12,TRBJ1-6,TRBD1,TGCGTTACAGGGGACTGGGATGGTCCCCTCCACTTT,CVTGDWDGPLHF
.,TRBV30,15,TRBJ2-3,.,TGTGCCTGGACCCTCTGGGCAACTAGCACAGATACGCAGTATTTT,CAWTLWATSTDTQYF
.,TRBV7-3,15,TRBJ2-7,.,TGTGCCAGCAGCTTAAGTGGCGGGATAGGGTACGAGCAGTACTTC,CASSLSGGIGYEQYF
.,TRBV9,13,TRBJ1-1,TRBD1,TGTGCCAGCAGCTTCGACAGGGGCACTGAAGCTTTCTTT,CASSFDRGTEAFF
.,TRBV2,15,TRBJ2-1,TRBD2,TGTGCCAGCAGACCTAGCGGGGTCTCCTACAATGAGCAGTTCTTC,CASRPSGVSYNEQFF
.,TRBV19,15,TRBJ1-5,TRBD1,TGTGCCAGTAAGGACAGGGGGAATCTCTATCAGCCCCAGCATTTT,CASKDRGNLYQPQHF
.,TRBV13,17,TRBJ2-6,TRBD1,TGTGCCAGCAGCTTAGGGCGACAGGGGAGAGGGGCCAACGTCCTGACTTTC,CASSLGRQGRGANVLTF
few,TRBV6-5,13,TRBJ1-5,.,TGTGCCAGCAGTCGAGATAGCAATCAGCCCCAGCATTTT,CASSRDSNQPQHF
.,TRBV5-1,15,TRBJ2-3,.,TGCGCCAGCAGCTTGGAATCTTCCAGCACAGATACGCAGTATTTT,CASSLESSSTDTQYF
.,TRBV6-5,14,TRBJ2-3,.,TGTGCCAGCAGTTACTCCCTAGAGAGGAACTCGCAGTATTTT,CASSYSLERNSQYF
.,TRBV6-5,13,TRBJ1-1,.,TGTGCCAGCAGTTCGAACAGGAACACTGAAGCTTTCTTT,CASSSNRNTEAFF
.,TRBV25-1,16,TRBJ2-4,.,TGTGCCAGCAGTGAAATCGGACAGTTAGCCAAAAACATTCAGTACTTC,CASSEIGQLAKNIQYF
.,TRBV5-1,13,TRBJ1-1,TRBD1,TGCGCCAGCAGTCAGCTTGGGGACAGTGAAGCTTTCTTT,CASSQLGDSEAFF
.,TRBV28,15,TRBJ2-1,TRBD1,TGTGCCAGCAGCGGAGCAGGGGGCCCGGACAATGAGCAGTTCTTC,CASSGAGGPDNEQFF
once,TRBV2,15,TRBJ2-1,TRBD2,TGTGCCAGCTCTGGACTAGCGGGGATATACAATGAGCAGTTCTTC,CASSGLAGIYNEQFF
.,TRBV19,13,TRBJ2-2,TRBD1,TGTGCCAGTAGTGACAGGGTCACCGGGGAGCTGTTTTTT,CASSDRVTGELFF
.,TRBV6-1,16,TRBJ2-1,.,TGTGCCAGCAGTGCGCTGGGGGCCGGGTTATACAATGAGCAGTTCTTC,CASSALGAGLYNEQFF
.,TRBV11-2,15,TRBJ2-2,TRBD1,TGTGCCAGCAGCTCATCCGGGACAGGGATCGGGGAGCTGTTTTTT,CASSSSGTGIGELFF
few,TRBV9,21,TRBJ2-2,TRBD2,TGTGCCAGCAGCGGAACCGATACATCTGAGCGGGCGGGAGGCGTCACCGGGGAGCTGTTTTTT,CASSGTDTSERAGGVTGELFF
.,TRBV5-1,17,TRBJ2-2,TRBD1,TGCGCCAGCAGCCGTGTACCGGACAGGGCGGGTGCCGGGGAGCTGTTTTTT,CASSRVPDRAGAGELFF